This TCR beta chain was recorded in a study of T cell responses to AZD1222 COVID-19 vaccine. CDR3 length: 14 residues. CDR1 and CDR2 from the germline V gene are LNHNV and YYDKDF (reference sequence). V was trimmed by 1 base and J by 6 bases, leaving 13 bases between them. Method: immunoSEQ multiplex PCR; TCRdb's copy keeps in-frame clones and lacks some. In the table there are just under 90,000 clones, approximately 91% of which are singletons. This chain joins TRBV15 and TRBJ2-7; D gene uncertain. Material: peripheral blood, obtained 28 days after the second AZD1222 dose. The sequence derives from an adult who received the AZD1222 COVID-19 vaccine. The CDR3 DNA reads TGTGCCACCAGCAGAGGGGGTACCGCCGCCGAGCAGTACTTC. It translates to CATSRGGTAAEQYF.